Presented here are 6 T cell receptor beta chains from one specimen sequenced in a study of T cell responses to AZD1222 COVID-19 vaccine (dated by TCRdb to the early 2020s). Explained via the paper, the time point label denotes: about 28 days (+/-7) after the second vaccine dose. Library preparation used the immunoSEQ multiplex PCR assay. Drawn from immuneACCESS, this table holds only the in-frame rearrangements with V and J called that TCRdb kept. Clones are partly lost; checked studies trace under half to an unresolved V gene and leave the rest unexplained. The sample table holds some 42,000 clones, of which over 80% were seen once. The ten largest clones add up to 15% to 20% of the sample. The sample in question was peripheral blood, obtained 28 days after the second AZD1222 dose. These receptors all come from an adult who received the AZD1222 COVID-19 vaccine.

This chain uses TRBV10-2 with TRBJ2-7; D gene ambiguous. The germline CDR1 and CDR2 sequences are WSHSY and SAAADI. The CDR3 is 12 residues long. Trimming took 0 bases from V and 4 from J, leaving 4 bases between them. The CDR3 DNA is TGCGCCAGCAGTGAGTCGGGATACGAGCAGTACTTC. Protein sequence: CASSESGYEQYF.

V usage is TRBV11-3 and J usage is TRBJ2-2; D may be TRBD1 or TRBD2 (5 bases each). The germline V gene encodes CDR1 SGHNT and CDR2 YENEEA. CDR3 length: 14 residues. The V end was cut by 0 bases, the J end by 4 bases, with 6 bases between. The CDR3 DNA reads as TGTGCCAGCAGCTTAGATGGGGGCACCGGGGAGCTGTTTTTT. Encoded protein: CASSLDGGTGELFF.

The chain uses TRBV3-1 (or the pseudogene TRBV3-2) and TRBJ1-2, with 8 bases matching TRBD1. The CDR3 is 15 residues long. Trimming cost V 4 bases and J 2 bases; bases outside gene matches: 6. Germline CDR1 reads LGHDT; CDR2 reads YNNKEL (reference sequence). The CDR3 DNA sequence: TGTGCCAGCAGCCCTTCCGGGACAGGAAACTATGGCTACACCTTC. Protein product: CASSPSGTGNYGYTF.

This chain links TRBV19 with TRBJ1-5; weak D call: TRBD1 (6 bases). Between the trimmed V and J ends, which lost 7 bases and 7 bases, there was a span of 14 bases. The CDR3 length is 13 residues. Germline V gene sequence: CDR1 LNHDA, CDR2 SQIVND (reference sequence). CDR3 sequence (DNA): TGTGCCAGTACGACAGGTCATCGGCAGCCCCAGCATTTT. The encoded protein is CASTTGHRQPQHF.

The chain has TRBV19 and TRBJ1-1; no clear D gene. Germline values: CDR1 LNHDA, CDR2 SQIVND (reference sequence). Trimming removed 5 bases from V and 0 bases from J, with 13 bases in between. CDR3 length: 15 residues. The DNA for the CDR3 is TGTGCCAGTAGTCCGGGGTTGAATATGAACACTGAAGCTTTCTTT. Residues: CASSPGLNMNTEAFF.

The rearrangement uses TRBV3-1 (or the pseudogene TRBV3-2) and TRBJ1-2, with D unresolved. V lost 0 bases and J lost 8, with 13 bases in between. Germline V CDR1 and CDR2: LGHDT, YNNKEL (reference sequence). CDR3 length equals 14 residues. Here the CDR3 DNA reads TGTGCCAGCAGCCAAGATCAAACGGGTAGCGGCTACACCTTC. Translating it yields CASSQDQTGSGYTF.